The T cell receptor (beta chain) under discussion was sequenced for a study of neoadjuvant anti-PD-1 for oral cavity cancer. At the level of the study: Patients mostly received three to four biweekly nivolumab doses at 3 mg/kg before surgery.

The V gene end was trimmed by 5 bases and the J gene end by 7 bases; junction bases not matched to a gene: 15. CDR1 and CDR2 (germline): SGHRS, YFSETQ. This CDR3 spans 16 amino acids. Regarding time point: after neoadjuvant nivolumab, at surgical resection. TCRdb's table, derived via immunoSEQ multiplex PCR, lists solely in-frame clones and lacks some. The sample has about 68,000 clones; more than 75% are singletons. The chain carries TRBV5-1 and TRBJ2-1; 7 nucleotides agree with TRBD2. Sequencing was performed on PBMCs, taken after nivolumab (anti-PD-1) treatment. The TCR was taken from a person aged 40 to 85 with oral cavity squamous cell carcinoma. The CDR3 DNA follows: TGCGCCAGCAGTTACGGGCGGGAGTGGGAAGGGAATGAGCAGTTCTTC. This sequence encodes CASSYGREWEGNEQFF.